The T cell receptor beta chain under discussion was sequenced for a study of blood T cells in healthy people across ages. PCR was performed a second time for roughly 7 to 11 cycles using a sample-barcoded 5' primer and a J-beta primer mix. TCRdb reprocessed the 5' RACE reads with MiXCR, giving one entry per CDR3 protein. The sample has hundreds of thousands of distinct CDR3 sequences, 40% to 50% seen once. Worth noting for this clonotype: The antigen is not known.

No fewer than 5.5 micrograms of total RNA were isolated from every sample. Germline V lookup: CDR1 GTSNPN, CDR2 SVGIG (reference sequence). The length of the CDR3 is 13 residues. Trimming took off 3 bases at V and 3 bases at J, with 11 bases between the two ends. The study's findings and limits: Versus aged donors, long-lived donors had higher diversity and more naive CD4+ cells.

This TCR was sampled from a man aged 60 to 69 in good health. The genes are TRBV30 and TRBJ1-2, with D perhaps matching TRBD1 (5 bases). The specimen sequenced was blood. The CDR3, as DNA: TGTGCCTGGAGCGCAGGGTTCGACTATGGCTACACCTTC. Encoded protein: CAWSAGFDYGYTF. Full variable domain (outside the CDR3, taken from reference TRBV30 and TRBJ1-2): SQTIHQWPATLVQPVGSPLSLECTVEGTSNPNLYWYRQAAGRGLQLLFYSVGIGQISSEVPQNLSASRPQDRQFILSSKKLLLSDSGFYLCAWSAGFDYGYTFGSGTRLTVV.